The 22 T cell receptor beta chains below all came from one sample that was sequenced in a study of OX40 agonist ivuxolimab in advanced cancers. Only in-frame clones appear in the TCRdb table, and some are missing; sequencing was by immunoSEQ multiplex PCR. The sample contains tens of thousands of clones, 80% of which appear only once. Sequenced material: CD4+ or CD8+ T cells sorted from blood, taken in a trial of the OX40 agonist ivuxolimab. Every receptor here comes from an adult with an advanced solid tumor such as melanoma, head and neck, liver or kidney cancer.

The gene calls are TRBV5-1 and TRBJ2-1, with 12 nucleotides matching TRBD1. Trimming removed 4 bases from V and 7 bases from J; junction bases left unmatched: 15. Germline V gene sequence: CDR1 SGHRS, CDR2 YFSETQ. CDR3 length: 18 amino acids. CDR3 coding DNA: TGCGCCAGCAGCCGAAGACCCCCGGGACAGGGGGCGCAGAATGAGCAGTTCTTC. This sequence encodes CASSRRPPGQGAQNEQFF.

The chain carries TRBV19 and TRBJ1-5; D ambiguous. CDR1 is LNHDA, CDR2 SQIVND, per germline (reference sequence). The CDR3 is 16 amino acids. V was clipped by 3 bases and J by 3 bases, with 15 bases between them. CDR3 sequence: CASSIYPGRNNQPQHF. For the CDR3, the DNA is TGTGCCAGTAGTATCTATCCGGGTAGGAACAATCAGCCCCAGCATTTT.

V gene TRBV11-3 combines with J gene TRBJ2-1; 11 bases agree with TRBD2. The CDR3 is 14 residues long. V lost 3 bases and J lost 8; bases outside the gene matches: 3. CDR1 is SGHNT and CDR2 is YENEEA in the germline V gene. The CDR3 here is CASSLSSGRHEQFF. The CDR3 DNA sequence: TGTGCCAGCAGCTTGTCTAGCGGGAGGCATGAGCAGTTCTTC.

V and J are TRBV7-9 and TRBJ2-6; TRBD2 is a possible D gene (7 bases). The length of the CDR3 is 16 residues. The germline V and J ends were trimmed by 4 bases and 3 bases, with 13 bases remaining between them. Germline V gene data show CDR1 as SEHNR and CDR2 as FQNEAQ (reference sequence). The DNA of the CDR3 is TGTGCCAGCAGCTCCCGGGGGGCGGTTGGGGCCAACGTCCTGACTTTC. Encoded protein: CASSSRGAVGANVLTF.

The chain combines TRBV27 with TRBJ2-7, with D perhaps matching TRBD1 or TRBD2 (5 bases each). This CDR3 spans 15 amino acids. The V end was cut by 7 bases, the J end by 3 bases, with 19 bases between. Germline V gene data show CDR1 as MNHEY and CDR2 as SMNVEV (reference sequence). This CDR3 reads CASTLPRDGGYEQYF. CDR3 nucleotides: TGTGCCAGCACCCTCCCCCGGGACGGCGGCTACGAGCAGTACTTC.

The chain combines TRBV4-1 with TRBJ2-1, with 11 bases that match TRBD2. After removal of 3 bases from V and 4 bases from J, the junction contained 8 bases not matched to a gene. This CDR3 spans 17 amino acids. Germline CDR1 MGHRA, CDR2 YSYEKL. The CDR3 spells CASSHPPTSGAYNEQFF. The CDR3 DNA reads TGCGCCAGCAGCCACCCCCCGACTAGCGGGGCTTACAATGAGCAGTTCTTC.

V and J are TRBV6-5 and TRBJ1-6, with D tentatively TRBD1 (5 bases). The CDR3 sequence is 11 residues long. V was trimmed by 3 bases and J by 19 bases, leaving 13 bases between them. CDR1 and CDR2 from the germline V gene are MNHEY and SVGAGI. CDR3 sequence (DNA): TGTGCCAGCAGTTATCAGGGTAGCGAGCACTTT. Translating gives CASSYQGSEHF.

The chain carries TRBV19 and TRBJ2-4, with 14 positions matching TRBD2. This CDR3 is 17 amino acids long. The junction had 11 bases not matched to a gene; V was cut back by 5 bases and J by 8 bases. Germline V gene sequence: CDR1 LNHDA, CDR2 SQIVND (reference sequence). The CDR3 is CASSFRTSGGLIDIQYF. The DNA of the CDR3 is TGTGCCAGTAGTTTCCGGACTAGCGGGGGGTTAATAGACATTCAGTACTTC. The full variable domain, its missing parts supplied by reference TRBV19 and TRBJ2-4, is DGGITQSPKYLFRKEGQNVTLSCEQNLNHDAMYWYRQDPGQGLRLIYYSQIVNDFQKGDIAEGYSVSREKKESFPLTVTSAQKNPTAFYLCASSFRTSGGLIDIQYFGAGTRLSVL.

The V call is TRBV4-3, the J call TRBJ1-2, with TRBD1 matching 11 bases. CDR3 size: 17 residues. Germline-derived CDR1 and CDR2 are LGHNA and YSLEER. The V and J ends lost 0 bases and 4 bases, in that order; junction bases with no gene match: 7. The CDR3 loop reads CASSQDIRDRGGYGYTF. In DNA, the CDR3 is TGCGCCAGCAGCCAAGATATTCGGGACAGGGGGGGCTATGGCTACACCTTC.

This sequence joins TRBV7-2 and TRBJ2-5; D call uncertain. The germline CDR1 and CDR2 sequences are SGHTA and FQGNSA. The CDR3 runs to 14 residues. The V end was cut by 5 bases, the J end by 2 bases, with 12 bases between. CDR3 DNA: TGTGCCAGCAGCCCCCGACAAGAGCAAGAGACCCAGTACTTC. This gives the protein CASSPRQEQETQYF.

The gene calls are TRBV6-5 and TRBJ1-5; TRBD1 agrees at 7 bases. V dropped 5 bases and J dropped 3; count of bases not matched to a gene: 1. Germline CDR1 MNHEY, CDR2 SVGAGI. The CDR3 loop spans 13 amino acids. This chain's CDR3 is CASSDRVNQPQHF. CDR3 bases: TGTGCCAGCAGTGACAGGGTCAATCAGCCCCAGCATTTT.

This chain connects TRBV6-1 to TRBJ1-2; D possibly corresponds to TRBD1 (5 bases). Trimming took 11 bases from V and 4 from J, leaving 17 bases between them. The CDR3 is made up of 13 amino acids. Per the germline V gene, CDR1 is MNHNS and CDR2 is SASEGT. CDR3 DNA sequence: TGTGCCGCATCACGGGCAGGGACCTATGGCTACACCTTC. Translating gives CAASRAGTYGYTF.

The chain has TRBV12-5 and TRBJ1-2, with a possible D match to TRBD1 (5 bases). CDR1 and CDR2 from the germline V gene are LGHNT and FRNRAP. The CDR3 totals 12 residues. The germline V and J ends were trimmed by 6 bases and 2 bases, with 7 bases remaining between them. The CDR3 sequence is CASGRDNYGYTF. Written as DNA, the CDR3 is TGTGCTAGTGGGAGGGACAACTATGGCTACACCTTC.

The V gene is TRBV5-4, the J gene TRBJ2-5; TRBD2 matches at 13 bases. V lost 4 bases and J lost 4; bases outside the gene matches: 7. This CDR3 has 16 residues. From germline, CDR1 is SGHNT and CDR2 YYREEE (reference sequence). CDR3 loop: CASSPRTSGRPETQYF. In nucleotides, the CDR3 is TGTGCCAGCAGCCCAAGGACTAGCGGGAGACCAGAGACCCAGTACTTC.

The chain couples TRBV2 to TRBJ2-1; 12 nucleotides agree with TRBD2. The germline V gene has CDR1 SNHLY and CDR2 FYNNEI. This CDR3 region has 15 residues. V shed 7 bases, J shed 4 bases, and the junction held 5 bases outside the gene matches. This CDR3 reads CASNLGTSGYNEQFF. CDR3 DNA sequence: TGTGCCAGCAACTTAGGGACTAGCGGGTACAATGAGCAGTTCTTC.

V gene TRBV19 combines with J gene TRBJ1-4; a possible D gene is TRBD1 (5 bases). Germline assignment: CDR1 LNHDA and CDR2 SQIVND (reference sequence). V was clipped by 5 bases and J by 0 bases, with 16 bases between them. The CDR3 is 17 amino acids. The DNA for the CDR3 is TGTGCCAGTAGTGTACTCCGGGACTCCGCAACTAATGAAAAACTGTTTTTT. Translating gives CASSVLRDSATNEKLFF.

CDR3 coding DNA: TGTGCCAGCAGCCCCGAGGATTCACCCCTCCACTTT. This encodes CASSPEDSPLHF. V usage is TRBV6-6 and J usage is TRBJ1-6; D gene unclear. The V gene's germline CDR1 is MNHNY and CDR2 SVGAGI (reference sequence). The CDR3 has 12 amino acids. V was trimmed by 6 bases and J by 8 bases, leaving 8 bases between them.

This clone is termed medium-sized. The rearrangement links TRBV5-1 to TRBJ2-7; 12 bases line up with TRBD1. Germline V gives CDR1 SGHRS, CDR2 YFSETQ. The CDR3 sequence is 15 residues long. After removal of 4 bases from V and 5 bases from J, the junction contained 7 bases not matched to a gene. CDR3 DNA sequence: TGCGCCAGCAGCGTCACCGGGACAGGGGGCAACGAGCAGTACTTC. It encodes CASSVTGTGGNEQYF.

The V call is TRBV15, the J call TRBJ2-7, with D possibly TRBD1 on 6 matching bases. The V gene lost 5 bases and the J gene lost 5 bases, with 16 bases spanning the gap. The CDR3 sequence is 14 residues long. From germline, CDR1 is LNHNV and CDR2 YYDKDF (reference sequence). Here the CDR3 reads CATSPRAGANEQYF. The CDR3 bases are TGTGCCACCAGCCCTCGGGCAGGGGCGAACGAGCAGTACTTC. Complete variable domain (other parts from reference TRBV15 and TRBJ2-7): DAMVIQNPRYQVTQFGKPVTLSCSQTLNHNVMYWYQQKSSQAPKLLFHYYDKDFNNEADTPDNFQSRRPNTSFCFLDIRSPGLGDTAMYLCATSPRAGANEQYFGPGTRLTVT.

The rearrangement uses TRBV29-1 and TRBJ2-2; TRBD2 agrees at 11 bases. The CDR3 has 18 residues. The germline V gene has CDR1 SQVTM and CDR2 ANQGSEA. V trimming: 7 bases; J trimming: 7 bases; junction bases outside the gene matches: 20. The CDR3 DNA sequence: TGCAGCGCCGGGGACTCAAGCTTAGCGGGAGGGCCGAACGGGGAGCTGTTTTTT. It codes for CSAGDSSLAGGPNGELFF.

CDR3 amino acids: CASSPRATGGGTEAFF. The CDR3 nucleotides read TGTGCCAGCTCACCACGGGCAACAGGGGGAGGGACTGAAGCTTTCTTT. V and J are TRBV18 and TRBJ1-1, with TRBD1 matching over 8 bases. CDR3 length: 16 amino acids. Germline V gene data show CDR1 as KGHSH and CDR2 as LQKENI. V lost 1 base and J lost 5; bases outside the gene matches: 9.

The chain combines TRBV10-1 with TRBJ1-5; no firm D call. V dropped 6 bases and J dropped 0 bases, with 9 bases sitting between them. Germline CDR1 WNHNN, CDR2 SYGVQD (reference sequence). This CDR3 comprises 14 residues. The CDR3 reads CASRIRNSNQPQHF. The CDR3 coding sequence is TGCGCCAGCAGAATAAGAAATAGCAATCAGCCCCAGCATTTT.